Listed below are T cell receptor beta chains from one sample, sequenced in a study of blood T cells in healthy people across ages. MiXCR was run by TCRdb on the 5' RACE reads, yielding one entry per CDR3 protein. The repertoire holds more than 650,000 distinct CDR3 sequences, with about 26% as singletons. This same sample was also taken into another study, of T cells of mothers and their children.

The sequencing sample was made of blood. The receptors originated from a boy between 10 and 17 years old in good health. Both conserved end residues are part of each CDR3. D genes are given only for firm matches. Only part of the rows carry a size: once, few, many, or a class if the clone is expanded.

size: .; V: TRBV20-1; J: TRBJ1-1; D: .; DNA: TGCAGTGCTAGGGCAGGGACGGAGAACACTGAAGCTTTCTTT; CDR3: CSARAGTENTEAFF
size: .; V: TRBV12-3/TRBV12-4; J: TRBJ2-7; D: .; DNA: TGTGCCAGCAGTTTCCAGGTAGGGGGGTCTACGAAGCAGTACTTC; CDR3: CASSFQVGGSTKQYF
size: few; V: TRBV4-1; J: TRBJ2-7; D: .; DNA: TGCGCCAGCAGCCAAGATGGAGCGGCGGCCTACGAGCAGTACTTC; CDR3: CASSQDGAAAYEQYF
size: .; V: TRBV28; J: TRBJ2-7; D: .; DNA: TGTGCCAGCGCAGGGTCCTACGAGCAGTACTTC; CDR3: CASAGSYEQYF
size: few; V: TRBV5-1; J: TRBJ1-2; D: .; DNA: TGCGCCAGCAGCTTGGACCTACAGGAGAACTATGGCTACACCTTC; CDR3: CASSLDLQENYGYTF
size: few; V: TRBV30; J: TRBJ2-5; D: TRBD1; DNA: TGTGCCTGGGGAGGGACAGGGCAAGAGACCCAGTACTTC; CDR3: CAWGGTGQETQYF
size: .; V: TRBV6-1; J: TRBJ2-7; D: .; DNA: TGTGCCAGCGCTATCCGCGAATCCTACGAGCAGTACTTC; CDR3: CASAIRESYEQYF
size: .; V: TRBV29-1; J: TRBJ1-4; D: .; DNA: TGCAGCGCCAAGTTCGGGGTCGGTGAAAAACTGTTTTTT; CDR3: CSAKFGVGEKLFF
size: few; V: TRBV5-1; J: TRBJ2-1; D: .; DNA: TGCGCCAGCAGCCGCTTTTGGGGCTCCTACAATGAGCAGTTCTTC; CDR3: CASSRFWGSYNEQFF
size: .; V: TRBV6-1; J: TRBJ2-7; D: .; DNA: TGTGCCAGCAGTTCTCACAGGGTTAATGGAGCTAACGAGCAGTACTTC; CDR3: CASSSHRVNGANEQYF
size: .; V: TRBV7-8; J: TRBJ2-1; D: TRBD1; DNA: TGTGCCAGCAGCTTAGGAGCCGGGACAGAAACCGACAATGAGCAGTTCTTC; CDR3: CASSLGAGTETDNEQFF
size: few; V: TRBV25-1; J: TRBJ1-3; D: .; DNA: TGTGCCAGCAGCGACAGCAGCTCTGGAAACACCGTATATTTT; CDR3: CASSDSSSGNTVYF
size: few; V: TRBV2; J: TRBJ1-1; D: .; DNA: TGTGCCAGCGGTGACAGTGTGAACACTGAAGCTTTCTTT; CDR3: CASGDSVNTEAFF
size: few; V: TRBV4-1; J: TRBJ1-1; D: .; DNA: TGCGCCAGCAGCCAAGACGGACAGGAAGCTTTCTTT; CDR3: CASSQDGQEAFF
size: few; V: TRBV3-1; J: TRBJ2-5; D: .; DNA: TGTGCCAGCAGCCAGACCCCCCAGGACTCACAAGAGACCCAGTACTTC; CDR3: CASSQTPQDSQETQYF
size: .; V: TRBV7-9; J: TRBJ2-5; D: .; DNA: TGTGCCAGCAGCCTCCGGAGGGCACGGGAGACCCAGTACTTC; CDR3: CASSLRRARETQYF
size: .; V: TRBV20-1; J: TRBJ2-5; D: .; DNA: TGCAGTGCTCCAGAGGCTAGCCCCAACCCAGAAGAGACCCAGTACTTC; CDR3: CSAPEASPNPEETQYF
size: .; V: TRBV3-1; J: TRBJ2-3; D: TRBD2; DNA: TGTGCCAGCAGACCTACTAGCGTTGGGACAGATACGCAGTATTTT; CDR3: CASRPTSVGTDTQYF
size: .; V: TRBV6-6; J: TRBJ2-7; D: TRBD2; DNA: TGTGCCAGCAGCAAGACTAGCGGGGGTTCCTACGAGCAGTACTTC; CDR3: CASSKTSGGSYEQYF
size: few; V: TRBV20-1; J: TRBJ2-2; D: .; DNA: TGCAGTGCTAGAGATCTGGCAGTAGGGAACGCCGGGGAGCTGTTTTTT; CDR3: CSARDLAVGNAGELFF
size: few; V: TRBV30; J: TRBJ2-4; D: .; DNA: TGTGCCTGGAGGGAAACCAAAAACATTCAGTACTTC; CDR3: CAWRETKNIQYF
size: few; V: TRBV20-1; J: TRBJ1-4; D: .; DNA: TGCAGTACCACCCGGGACCGTAATGAAAAACTGTTTTTT; CDR3: CSTTRDRNEKLFF
size: few; V: TRBV20-1; J: TRBJ1-1; D: .; DNA: TGCAGTGCTATAACAGCATTCGGAACTGAAGCTTTCTTT; CDR3: CSAITAFGTEAFF
size: .; V: TRBV27; J: TRBJ2-1; D: .; DNA: TGTGCCACCCAGCGCGGGACAGACTACAATGAGCAGTTCTTC; CDR3: CATQRGTDYNEQFF
size: .; V: TRBV29-1; J: TRBJ1-2; D: TRBD1; DNA: TGCAGCGTTGAGGGGCCCCAGGGGGCGAAAGGCTACACCTTC; CDR3: CSVEGPQGAKGYTF
size: .; V: TRBV7-9; J: TRBJ1-4; D: .; DNA: TGTGCCAGCAGCTTAGAAGGACACCTTGCAACTAATGAAAAACTGTTTTTT; CDR3: CASSLEGHLATNEKLFF
size: .; V: TRBV6-2/TRBV6-3; J: TRBJ2-3; D: TRBD1; DNA: TGTGCCAGCAGTTCCGGACAGGGGACAACAGATACGCAGTATTTT; CDR3: CASSSGQGTTDTQYF
size: few; V: TRBV30; J: TRBJ2-7; D: TRBD2; DNA: TGTGCCTGCCGTTTAGCGGGTACCCCTCGGGAGCAGTACTTC; CDR3: CACRLAGTPREQYF
size: .; V: TRBV19; J: TRBJ1-1; D: .; DNA: TGTGCCAGTAGTATCGGGGTGAACACTGAAGCTTTCTTT; CDR3: CASSIGVNTEAFF
size: .; V: TRBV6-6; J: TRBJ1-5; D: .; DNA: TGTGCCAGCAGTTACGAGGGGGGGCGCAATCAGCCCCAGCATTTT; CDR3: CASSYEGGRNQPQHF
size: few; V: TRBV9; J: TRBJ2-5; D: TRBD1; DNA: TGTGCCAGCAGCGTAACAGGGACAGGCGGGGAGACCCAGTACTTC; CDR3: CASSVTGTGGETQYF